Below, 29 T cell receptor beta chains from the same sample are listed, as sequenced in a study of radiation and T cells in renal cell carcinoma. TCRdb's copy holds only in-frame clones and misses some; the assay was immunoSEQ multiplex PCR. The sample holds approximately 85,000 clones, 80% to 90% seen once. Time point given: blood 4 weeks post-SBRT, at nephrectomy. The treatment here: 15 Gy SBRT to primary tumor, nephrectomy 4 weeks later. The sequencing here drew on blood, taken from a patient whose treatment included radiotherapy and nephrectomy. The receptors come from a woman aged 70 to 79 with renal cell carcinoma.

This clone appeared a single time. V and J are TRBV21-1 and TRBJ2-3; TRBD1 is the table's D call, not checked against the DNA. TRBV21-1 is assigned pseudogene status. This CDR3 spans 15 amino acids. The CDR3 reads CASSKWDSDKDTQYF. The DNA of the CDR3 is TGTGCCAGCAGCAAGTGGGACAGCGATAAAGATACGCAGTATTTT.

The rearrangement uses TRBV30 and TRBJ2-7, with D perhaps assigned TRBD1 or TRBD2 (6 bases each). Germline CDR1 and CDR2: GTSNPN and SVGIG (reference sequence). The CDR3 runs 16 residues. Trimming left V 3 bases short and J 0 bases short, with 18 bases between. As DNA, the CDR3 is TGTGCCTGGAGGTCTAGGGGGGCCCCACTCTCCTACGAGCAGTACTTC. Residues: CAWRSRGAPLSYEQYF.

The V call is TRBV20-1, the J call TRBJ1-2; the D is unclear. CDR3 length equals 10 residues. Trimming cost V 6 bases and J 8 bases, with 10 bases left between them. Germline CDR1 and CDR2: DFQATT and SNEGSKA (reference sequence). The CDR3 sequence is CSALSLGYTF. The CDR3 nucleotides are TGCAGTGCGCTTTCTTTGGGCTACACCTTC.

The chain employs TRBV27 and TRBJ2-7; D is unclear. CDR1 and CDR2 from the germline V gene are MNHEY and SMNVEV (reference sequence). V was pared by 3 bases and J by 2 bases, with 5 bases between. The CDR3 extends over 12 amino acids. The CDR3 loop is CASSLRAYEQYF. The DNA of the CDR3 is TGTGCCAGCAGTTTGCGAGCCTACGAGCAGTACTTC.

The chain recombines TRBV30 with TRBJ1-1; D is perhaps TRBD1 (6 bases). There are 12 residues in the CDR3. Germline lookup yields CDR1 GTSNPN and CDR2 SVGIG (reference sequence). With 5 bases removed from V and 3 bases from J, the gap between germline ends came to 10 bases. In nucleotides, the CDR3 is TGTGCCTGGGACAGGTCCGACACTGAAGCTTTCTTT. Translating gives CAWDRSDTEAFF.

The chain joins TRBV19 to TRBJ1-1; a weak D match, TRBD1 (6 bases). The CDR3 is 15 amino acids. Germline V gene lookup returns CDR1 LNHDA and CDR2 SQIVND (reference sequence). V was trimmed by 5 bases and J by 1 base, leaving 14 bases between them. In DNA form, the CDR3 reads TGTGCCAGTAGTGTCCAGAACAGGGAGAACACTGAAGCTTTCTTT. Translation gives CASSVQNRENTEAFF.

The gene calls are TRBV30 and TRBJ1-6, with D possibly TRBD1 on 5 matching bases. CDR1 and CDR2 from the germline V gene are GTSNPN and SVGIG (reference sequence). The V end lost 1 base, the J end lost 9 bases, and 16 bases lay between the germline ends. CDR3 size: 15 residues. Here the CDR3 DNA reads TGTGCCTGGAGTGCTCTGGGGGGTAAAAGTTCACCCCTCCACTTT. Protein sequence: CAWSALGGKSSPLHF.

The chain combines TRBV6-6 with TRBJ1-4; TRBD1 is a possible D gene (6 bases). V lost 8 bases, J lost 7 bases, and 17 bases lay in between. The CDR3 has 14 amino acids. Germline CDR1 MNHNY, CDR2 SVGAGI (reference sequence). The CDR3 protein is CASRQVGVPEKLFF. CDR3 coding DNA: TGTGCCAGCCGACAGGTCGGGGTTCCTGAAAAACTGTTTTTT.

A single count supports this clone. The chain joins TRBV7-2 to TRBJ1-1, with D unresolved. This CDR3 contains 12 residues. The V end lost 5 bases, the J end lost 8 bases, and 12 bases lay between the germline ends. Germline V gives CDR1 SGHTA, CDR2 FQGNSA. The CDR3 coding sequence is TGTGCCAGCAGCCCCGGGATAGGGGAAGCTTTCTTT. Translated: CASSPGIGEAFF.

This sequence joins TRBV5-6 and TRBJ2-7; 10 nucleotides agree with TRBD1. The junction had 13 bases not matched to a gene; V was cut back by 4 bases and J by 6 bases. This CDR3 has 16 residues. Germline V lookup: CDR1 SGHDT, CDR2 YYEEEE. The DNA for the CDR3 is TGTGCCAGCAGCGGACGCCGGGGACAGGGGTCGTCCGAGCAGTACTTC. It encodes CASSGRRGQGSSEQYF.

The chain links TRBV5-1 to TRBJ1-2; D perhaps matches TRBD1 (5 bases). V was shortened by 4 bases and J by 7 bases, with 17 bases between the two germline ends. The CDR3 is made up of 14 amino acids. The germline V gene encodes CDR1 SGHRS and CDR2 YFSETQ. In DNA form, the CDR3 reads TGCGCCAGCAGCCCTGGCGGGGGTGTTTTTGGCTACACCTTC. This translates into CASSPGGGVFGYTF.

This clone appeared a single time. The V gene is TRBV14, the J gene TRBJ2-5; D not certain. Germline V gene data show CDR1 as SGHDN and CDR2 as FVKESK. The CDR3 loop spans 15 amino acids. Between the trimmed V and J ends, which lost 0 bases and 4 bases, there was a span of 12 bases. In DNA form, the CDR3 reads TGTGCCAGCAGCCAAGATCTGGGCCCAGGAGAGACCCAGTACTTC. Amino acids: CASSQDLGPGETQYF.

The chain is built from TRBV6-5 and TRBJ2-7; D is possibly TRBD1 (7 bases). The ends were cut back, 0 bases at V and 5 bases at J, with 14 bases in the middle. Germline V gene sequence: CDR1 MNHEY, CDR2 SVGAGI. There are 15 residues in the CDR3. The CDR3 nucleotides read TGTGCCAGCAGTTACTCAGTACAGGGGAGGCACGAGCAGTACTTC. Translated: CASSYSVQGRHEQYF.

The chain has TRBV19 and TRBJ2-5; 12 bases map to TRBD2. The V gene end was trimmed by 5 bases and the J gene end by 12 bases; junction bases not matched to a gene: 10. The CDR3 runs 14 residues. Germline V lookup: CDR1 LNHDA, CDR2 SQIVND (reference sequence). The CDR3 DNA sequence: TGTGCCAGTAGTGCCGGACTAGCGGGGAAGAAAGAGTACTTC. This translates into CASSAGLAGKKEYF.

The CDR3 spells CASSQDLTGPPIGYTF. The CDR3 nucleotides read TGCGCCAGCAGCCAAGACCTAACAGGACCCCCTATCGGCTACACCTTC. The genes are TRBV4-3 and TRBJ1-2; D might be TRBD1 (5 bases). Looked up from germline, CDR1 is LGHNA and CDR2 is YSLEER. Trimming shortened V by 0 bases and J by 8 bases, and 19 bases separated the two germline ends. The CDR3 is 16 amino acids.

The CDR3 reads CASSIRNEQFF. The DNA of the CDR3 is TGTGCCAGCAGCATTAGGAATGAGCAGTTCTTC. The V gene is TRBV7-9, the J gene TRBJ2-1; the D is unclear. V lost 5 bases, J lost 7 bases, and 6 bases lay in between. CDR1 SEHNR and CDR2 FQNEAQ come from the germline V gene (reference sequence). There are 11 residues in the CDR3.

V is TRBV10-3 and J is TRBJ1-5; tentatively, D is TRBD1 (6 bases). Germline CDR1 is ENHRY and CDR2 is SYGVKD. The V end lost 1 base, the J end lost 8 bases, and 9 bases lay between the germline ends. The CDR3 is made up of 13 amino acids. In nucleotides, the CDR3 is TGTGCCATCAGTGAGTACAGGGATGAGCCCCAGCATTTT. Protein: CAISEYRDEPQHF.

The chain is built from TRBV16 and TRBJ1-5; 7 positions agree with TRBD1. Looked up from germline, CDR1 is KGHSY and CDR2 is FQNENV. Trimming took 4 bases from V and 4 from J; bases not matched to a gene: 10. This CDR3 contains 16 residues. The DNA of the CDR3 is TGTGCCAGCAGCCCCCGGAGCAGGGGGAATAATCAGCCCCAGCATTTT. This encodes CASSPRSRGNNQPQHF.

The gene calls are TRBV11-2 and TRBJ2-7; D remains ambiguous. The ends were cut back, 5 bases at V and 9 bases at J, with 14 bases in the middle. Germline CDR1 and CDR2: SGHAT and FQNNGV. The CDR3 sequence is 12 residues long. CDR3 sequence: CASSQSQAVQYF. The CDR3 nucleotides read TGTGCCAGCAGCCAGTCCCAGGCAGTGCAGTACTTC.

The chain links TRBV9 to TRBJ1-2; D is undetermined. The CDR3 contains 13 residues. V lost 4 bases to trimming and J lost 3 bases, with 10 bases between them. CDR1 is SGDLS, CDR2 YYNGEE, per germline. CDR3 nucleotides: TGTGCCAGCAGCCCCACCCCGGACTATGGCTACACCTTC. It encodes CASSPTPDYGYTF.

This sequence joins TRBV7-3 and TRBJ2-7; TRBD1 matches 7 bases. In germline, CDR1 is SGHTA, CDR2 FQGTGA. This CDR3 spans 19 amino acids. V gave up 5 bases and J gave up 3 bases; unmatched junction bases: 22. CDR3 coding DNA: TGTGCCAGCAGCCTCCCTGAGCGCCGGGACAGCACTTATTGCTACGAGCAGTACTTC. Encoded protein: CASSLPERRDSTYCYEQYF.

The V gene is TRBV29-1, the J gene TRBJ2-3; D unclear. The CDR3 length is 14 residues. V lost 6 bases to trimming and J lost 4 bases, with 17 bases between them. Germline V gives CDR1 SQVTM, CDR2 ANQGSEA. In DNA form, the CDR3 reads TGCAGCGTACCGGGTCTCTCGGTTCCAGATACGCAGTATTTT. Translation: CSVPGLSVPDTQYF.

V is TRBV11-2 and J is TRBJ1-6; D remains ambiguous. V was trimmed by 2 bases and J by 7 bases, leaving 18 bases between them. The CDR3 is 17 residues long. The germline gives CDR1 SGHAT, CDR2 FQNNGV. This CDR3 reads CASSLSPQPPNNSPLHF. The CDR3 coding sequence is TGTGCCAGCAGCTTAAGCCCTCAACCCCCCAACAATTCACCCCTCCACTTT.

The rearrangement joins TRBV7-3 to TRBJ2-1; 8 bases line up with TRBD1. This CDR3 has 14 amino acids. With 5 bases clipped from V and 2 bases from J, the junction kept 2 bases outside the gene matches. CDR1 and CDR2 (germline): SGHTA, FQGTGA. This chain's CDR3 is CASSLDRAYNEQFF. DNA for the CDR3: TGTGCCAGCAGCCTGGACAGGGCCTACAATGAGCAGTTCTTC.

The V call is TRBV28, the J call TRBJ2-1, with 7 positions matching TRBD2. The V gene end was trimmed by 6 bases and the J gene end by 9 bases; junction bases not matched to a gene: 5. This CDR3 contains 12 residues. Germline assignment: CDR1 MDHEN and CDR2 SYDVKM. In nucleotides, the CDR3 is TGTGCCAGCAGCCGGACTAGAATTGAGCAGTTCTTC. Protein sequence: CASSRTRIEQFF. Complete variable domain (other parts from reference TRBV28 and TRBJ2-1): DVKVTQSSRYLVKRTGEKVFLECVQDMDHENMFWYRQDPGLGLRLIYFSYDVKMKEKGDIPEGYSVSREKKERFSLILESASTNQTSMYLCASSRTRIEQFFGPGTRLTVL.

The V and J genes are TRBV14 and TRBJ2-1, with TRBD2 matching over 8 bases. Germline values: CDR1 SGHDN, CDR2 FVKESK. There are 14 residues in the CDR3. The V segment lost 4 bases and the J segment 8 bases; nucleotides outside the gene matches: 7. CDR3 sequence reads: CASSLQRGWYEQFF. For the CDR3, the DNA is TGTGCCAGCAGCCTTCAGCGGGGGTGGTATGAGCAGTTCTTC.

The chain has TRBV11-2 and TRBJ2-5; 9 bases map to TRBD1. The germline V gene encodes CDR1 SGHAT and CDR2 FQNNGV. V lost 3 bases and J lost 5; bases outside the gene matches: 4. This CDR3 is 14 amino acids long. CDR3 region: CASSFGQGTETQYF. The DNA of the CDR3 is TGTGCCAGCAGCTTCGGACAGGGGACCGAGACCCAGTACTTC.

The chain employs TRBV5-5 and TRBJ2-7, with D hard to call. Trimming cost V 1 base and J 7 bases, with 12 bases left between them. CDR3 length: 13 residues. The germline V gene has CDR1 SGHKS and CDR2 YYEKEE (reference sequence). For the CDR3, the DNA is TGTGCCAGCAGCTTGTCTCAATTCCGGGAGCAGTACTTC. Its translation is CASSLSQFREQYF. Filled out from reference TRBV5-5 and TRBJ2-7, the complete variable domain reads DAGVTQSPTHLIKTRGQQVTLRCSPISGHKSVSWYQQVLGQGPQFIFQYYEKEERGRGNFPDRFSARQFPNYSSELNVNALLLGDSALYLCASSLSQFREQYFGPGTRLTVT.

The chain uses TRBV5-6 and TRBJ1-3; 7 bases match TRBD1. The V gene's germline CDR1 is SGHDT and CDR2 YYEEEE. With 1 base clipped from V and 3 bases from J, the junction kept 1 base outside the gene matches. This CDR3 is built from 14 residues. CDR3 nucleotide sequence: TGTGCCAGCAGCTTGCCAGGGGGTGGAAACACCATATATTTT. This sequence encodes CASSLPGGGNTIYF. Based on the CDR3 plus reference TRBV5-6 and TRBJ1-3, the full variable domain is DAGVTQSPTHLIKTRGQQVTLRCSPKSGHDTVSWYQQALGQGPQFIFQYYEEEERQRGNFPDRFSGHQFPNYSSELNVNALLLGDSALYLCASSLPGGGNTIYFGEGSWLTVV.